Listed below are T cell receptor beta chains from one sample, sequenced in a study of blood T cell repertoires in COVID-19. Assay used: immunoSEQ multiplex PCR; TCRdb lists only in-frame clones, some missing. The sample has 350,000 to 450,000 clones; around nine tenths are singletons. Material for sequencing was peripheral blood. These receptors were obtained from a woman between 35 and 50 years old with COVID-19, enrolled during active disease. Both conserved end residues are part of each CDR3. The order of the fields is clone size, D gene, V gene, J gene, CDR3 protein, CDR3 DNA. D genes are given only for firm matches. Expanded clones get a size class; other rows say once, few or many, or leave the size out.

>NA|NA|TRBV6-2/TRBV6-3|TRBJ2-7
CASSSEDRSEQYF
TGTGCCAGCAGTTCTGAGGACAGAAGCGAGCAGTACTTC
>NA|TRBD1|TRBV11-2|TRBJ2-3
CASSSTGETGTQYF
TGTGCCAGCAGCTCGACAGGGGAGACGGGTACGCAGTATTTT
>NA|TRBD1|TRBV6-5|TRBJ2-1
CASSPDRGSYNEQFF
TGTGCCAGCAGTCCTGACAGGGGGTCCTACAATGAGCAGTTCTTC
>NA|NA|TRBV12-3/TRBV12-4|TRBJ1-6
CASSARSNSPLHF
TGTGCCAGCAGTGCCCGGAGCAATTCACCCCTCCACTTT
>NA|NA|TRBV19|TRBJ2-1
CASSTDSGYNEQFF
TGTGCCAGTAGTACGGATAGCGGCTACAATGAGCAGTTCTTC
>NA|TRBD1|TRBV29-1|TRBJ1-4
CSVSFTGGREKLFF
TGCAGCGTTTCCTTTACAGGGGGCCGGGAAAAACTGTTTTTT
>few|TRBD2|TRBV27|TRBJ2-1
CASSFFLAGAREQFF
TGTGCCAGCAGTTTTTTCTTAGCGGGAGCTCGGGAGCAGTTCTTC
>NA|TRBD2|TRBV6-2/TRBV6-3|TRBJ2-5
CASSYRQGGETQYF
TGTGCCAGCAGTTACAGGCAGGGAGGGGAGACCCAGTACTTC
>NA|NA|TRBV7-9|TRBJ2-1
CARITTPQGYNEQFF
TGTGCCAGAATCACAACACCCCAGGGCTACAATGAGCAGTTCTTC
>NA|NA|TRBV7-9|TRBJ2-3
CASSSLGGVADTQYF
TGTGCCAGCAGCTCTCTAGGGGGAGTGGCAGATACGCAGTATTTT
>NA|NA|TRBV5-1|TRBJ1-2
CASTLFPGDYGYTF
TGCGCCAGCACCCTATTTCCAGGGGACTATGGCTACACCTTC
>few|TRBD1|TRBV9|TRBJ1-1
CASSPQQGWTEAFF
TGTGCCAGCAGCCCCCAACAGGGGTGGACTGAAGCTTTCTTT
>NA|NA|TRBV3-1/TRBV3-2|TRBJ2-1
CASSRKMAASSYNEQFF
TGTGCCAGCAGCCGCAAAATGGCGGCAAGCTCCTACAATGAGCAGTTCTTC
>NA|TRBD1|TRBV10-1|TRBJ2-5
CASSSQKDRGETQYF
TGCGCCAGCAGTTCTCAGAAGGACAGGGGAGAGACCCAGTACTTC
>NA|TRBD1|TRBV4-1|TRBJ1-5
CASSQDETGGQPQHF
TGCGCCAGCAGCCAAGATGAGACAGGGGGTCAGCCCCAGCATTTT
>NA|TRBD2|TRBV7-9|TRBJ2-5
CASGAGVKQETQYF
TGTGCCAGCGGGGCGGGAGTAAAACAAGAGACCCAGTACTTC
>NA|TRBD2|TRBV2|TRBJ2-1
CASRSGGGYNEQFF
TGTGCCAGCAGGAGCGGGGGAGGATACAATGAGCAGTTCTTC
>NA|NA|TRBV28|TRBJ1-2
CASSFRARAPYGYTF
TGTGCCAGCAGTTTCAGGGCCAGGGCCCCCTATGGCTACACCTTC
>NA|TRBD1|TRBV6-2/TRBV6-3|TRBJ1-1
CASSQGATAFF
TGTGCCAGCAGTCAGGGGGCAACGGCTTTCTTT
>NA|NA|TRBV30|TRBJ2-7
CAWSPKQGTFTYEQYF
TGTGCCTGGAGCCCGAAGCAGGGTACCTTCACCTACGAGCAGTACTTC
>NA|NA|TRBV19|TRBJ2-5
CASSILGVRETQYF
TGTGCCAGTAGTATTTTAGGGGTCAGGGAGACCCAGTACTTC
>NA|NA|TRBV27|TRBJ1-4
CASSLSFREGSEKLFF
TGTGCCAGCAGTTTATCTTTTCGTGAGGGTTCCGAAAAACTGTTTTTT
>NA|NA|TRBV5-1|TRBJ1-4
CASSLGQNEKLFF
TGCGCCAGCAGCCTAGGACAGAATGAAAAACTGTTTTTT
>NA|NA|TRBV5-1|TRBJ2-3
CASRPKVVATDTQYF
TGCGCCAGCCGTCCAAAAGTTGTGGCCACAGATACGCAGTATTTT
>few|NA|TRBV6-2/TRBV6-3|TRBJ2-3
CASSYPPPWQVEDTQYF
TGTGCCAGCAGTTACCCCCCACCTTGGCAGGTGGAAGATACGCAGTATTTT
>many|NA|TRBV15|TRBJ2-7
CATSRKTDFYEQYF
TGTGCCACCAGCAGAAAGACAGATTTCTACGAGCAGTACTTC
>NA|TRBD1|TRBV27|TRBJ2-1
CASSLWDRVENEQFF
TGTGCCAGCAGTTTATGGGACAGGGTGGAAAATGAGCAGTTCTTC
>few|TRBD1|TRBV2|TRBJ1-1
CASSIQGINTEAFF
TGTGCCAGCAGTATACAGGGGATCAACACTGAAGCTTTCTTT
>NA|NA|TRBV4-1|TRBJ2-5
CASSQVGVGETQYF
TGCGCCAGCAGCCAAGTCGGGGTTGGGGAGACCCAGTACTTC
>NA|NA|TRBV4-3|TRBJ1-1
CASSQDGWRGNTEAFF
TGCGCCAGCAGCCAAGATGGGTGGAGGGGTAACACTGAAGCTTTCTTT
>NA|NA|TRBV25-1|TRBJ2-7
CASSEPGRYEQYF
TGTGCCAGCAGTGAACCGGGTCGCTACGAGCAGTACTTC
>NA|NA|TRBV5-6|TRBJ1-1
CASSLVGLGGGNTEAFF
TGTGCCAGCAGCTTGGTAGGGTTGGGAGGGGGAAACACTGAAGCTTTCTTT
>NA|NA|TRBV5-1|TRBJ1-6
CASSLGTVGSYNSPLHF
TGCGCCAGCAGCTTGGGGACAGTAGGCTCCTATAATTCACCCCTCCACTTT
>NA|TRBD1|TRBV5-1|TRBJ2-3
CASSLRPGQGYTDTQYF
TGCGCCAGCAGCCTAAGACCGGGACAGGGATACACAGATACGCAGTATTTT
>NA|NA|TRBV5-1|TRBJ1-1
CASGLTAPNTEAFF
TGCGCCAGCGGCCTGACAGCTCCGAACACTGAAGCTTTCTTT
>NA|TRBD1|TRBV16|TRBJ1-5
CASSQFGDRNQPQHF
TGTGCCAGCAGCCAATTCGGGGACAGAAATCAGCCCCAGCATTTT
>NA|TRBD1|TRBV28|TRBJ1-5
CASSRGQGNQPQHF
TGTGCCAGCAGTAGGGGGCAGGGCAATCAGCCCCAGCATTTT
>NA|TRBD1|TRBV6-6|TRBJ1-1
CASSPGQVLKAFF
TGTGCCAGCAGCCCGGGACAGGTCCTGAAAGCTTTCTTT
>few|NA|TRBV30|TRBJ1-2
CAWRAYNYGYTF
TGTGCCTGGAGAGCTTATAACTATGGCTACACCTTC
>NA|NA|TRBV18|TRBJ1-2
CASSPSGGVPNYGYTF
TGTGCCAGCTCACCATCGGGGGGGGTCCCTAACTATGGCTACACCTTC
>NA|NA|TRBV5-4|TRBJ2-7
CASSLGTASSYEQYF
TGTGCCAGCAGCTTGGGGACTGCTAGCTCCTACGAGCAGTACTTC
>NA|NA|TRBV5-1|TRBJ2-5
CASSLEGRETQYF
TGCGCCAGCAGCTTGGAGGGGAGGGAGACCCAGTACTTC